These 5 T cell receptor beta chains came from one sample sequenced in a study of somatic mutations in cytotoxic T cells in rheumatoid arthritis (dated 2017 in TCRdb). Receptor libraries were prepared by the immunoSEQ multiplex PCR assay. The table was pulled from immuneACCESS by TCRdb, which kept in-frame rearrangements only. Such tables lose some clones; where checked, under half of the loss comes from unresolved V genes, and the rest has no known cause. The sample table lists about 36,000 clones, under 90% of them with a count of one. Roughly 3.2% of the sample rests with the top ten. The specimen sequenced was CD8+ T cells sorted from blood. All receptors derive from a man aged 35-49 years in good health.

The rearrangement links TRBV5-5 to TRBJ1-5; D possibly corresponds to TRBD1 (5 bases). The CDR3 is 13 residues long. CDR1 SGHKS and CDR2 YYEKEE come from the germline V gene (reference sequence). Trimming pared 4 bases from V and 5 bases from J, leaving 10 bases between. This CDR3 is CASSPATDQPQHF. The CDR3 coding sequence is TGTGCCAGCAGCCCCGCGACAGATCAGCCCCAGCATTTT.

The V and J genes are TRBV7-9 and TRBJ2-2; D may be TRBD2 (5 bases). The germline CDR1 and CDR2 sequences are SEHNR and FQNEAQ (reference sequence). V dropped 10 bases and J dropped 1 base, with 16 bases sitting between them. The CDR3 totals 15 residues. The CDR3 spells CATSRGQWNTGELFF. The DNA for the CDR3 is TGTGCCACCTCAAGAGGGCAGTGGAACACCGGGGAGCTGTTTTTT.

The chain joins TRBV19 to TRBJ1-1; D gene ambiguous. V lost 3 bases and J 4 bases, leaving 9 bases between the germline ends. The CDR3 consists of 13 residues. Germline CDR1 reads LNHDA; CDR2 reads SQIVND (reference sequence). CDR3 DNA: TGTGCCAGTAGTATCGGGCAGTCCACTGAAGCTTTCTTT. This encodes CASSIGQSTEAFF.

This chain links TRBV19 with TRBJ1-5, with a weak D call TRBD1 (6 bases). CDR1 is LNHDA and CDR2 is SQIVND in the germline V gene (reference sequence). The V end was cut by 7 bases, the J end by 6 bases, with 28 bases between. There are 18 residues in the CDR3. CDR3 in DNA: TGTGCCAGTAAAGAAGGGGGACGAGGTCCGGGGTCGGCTCAGCCCCAGCATTTT. Its translation: CASKEGGRGPGSAQPQHF.

J is TRBJ1-3 and V is TRBV28; TRBD1 matches 9 bases. Per the germline V gene, CDR1 is MDHEN and CDR2 is SYDVKM. The CDR3 is 18 residues long. V was pared by 8 bases and J by 0 bases, with 14 bases of the junction left unmatched. CDR3 in DNA: TGTGCCAGCCACCCCCTCGGACAGGGGCCGTACTCTGGAAACACCATATATTTT. Protein sequence: CASHPLGQGPYSGNTIYF.